This T cell receptor beta chain was recorded in a study of blood T cells in healthy people across ages. A sample-barcoded 5' primer and a J-beta primer mix were used in a second PCR of roughly 7 to 11 cycles. Each CDR3 protein is one row after TCRdb ran MiXCR on the 5' RACE reads. The data contain about 580,000 distinct CDR3 sequences, more than 45% of them seen just once; the ten biggest clones take up under 30%. Findings and caveats of the study: Long-lived donors carried more naive CD4+ cells and greater diversity than aged donors. Per million T cells, the diversity of TCR beta decreased roughly linearly as age advanced.

A note on this clonotype: As yet, its antigen is unknown. A junction end diverges from the germline sequence, so it may reflect a read error.

Sequencing was done on a sample of blood. The TCR comes from a man older than 75 in good health.

Here the CDR3 DNA reads TGTGCCAGCAGCAAAGAGGTGGGGACCACTGAAGCTTTCTTT. It encodes CASSKEVGTTEAFF. The genes are TRBV3-1 and TRBJ1-1; a possible D gene is TRBD1 (5 bases). Germline V gives CDR1 LGHDT, CDR2 YNNKEL (reference sequence). CDR3 length: 14 residues.